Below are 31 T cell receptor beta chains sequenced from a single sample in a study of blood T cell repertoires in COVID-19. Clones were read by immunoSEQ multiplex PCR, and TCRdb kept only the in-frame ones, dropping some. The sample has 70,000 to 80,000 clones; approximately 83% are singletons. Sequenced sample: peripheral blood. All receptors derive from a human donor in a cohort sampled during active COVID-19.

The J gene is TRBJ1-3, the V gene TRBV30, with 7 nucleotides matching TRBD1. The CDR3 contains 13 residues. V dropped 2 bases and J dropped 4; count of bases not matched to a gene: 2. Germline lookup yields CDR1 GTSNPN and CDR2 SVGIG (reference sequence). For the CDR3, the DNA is TGTGCCTGGAGTTGGACAGGAGGAAACACCATATATTTT. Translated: CAWSWTGGNTIYF.

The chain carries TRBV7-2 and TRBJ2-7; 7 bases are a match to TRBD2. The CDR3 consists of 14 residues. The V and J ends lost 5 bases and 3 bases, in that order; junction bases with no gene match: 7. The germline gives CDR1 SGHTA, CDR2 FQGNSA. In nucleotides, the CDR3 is TGTGCCAGCAGCGTCGCGGGGGAGCTCTACGAGCAGTACTTC. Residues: CASSVAGELYEQYF.

DNA for the CDR3: TGTGCCTGGTCGGGACAGGGGAGAAATCAGCCCCAGCATTTT. Encoded protein: CAWSGQGRNQPQHF. The rearrangement joins TRBV30 to TRBJ1-5; TRBD1 agrees at 10 bases. CDR1 is GTSNPN, CDR2 SVGIG, per germline (reference sequence). This CDR3 is 14 amino acids long. With V trimmed by 5 bases and J by 4 bases, 5 bases remained unmatched.

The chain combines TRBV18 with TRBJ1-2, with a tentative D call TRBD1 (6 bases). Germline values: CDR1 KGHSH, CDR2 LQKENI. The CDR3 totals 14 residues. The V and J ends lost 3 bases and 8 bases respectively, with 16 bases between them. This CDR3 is CASSPNRDGGGYTF. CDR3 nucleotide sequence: TGTGCCAGCTCACCTAACAGGGACGGAGGAGGCTACACCTTC. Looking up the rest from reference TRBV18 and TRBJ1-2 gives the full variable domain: NAGVMQNPRHLVRRRGQEARLRCSPMKGHSHVYWYRQLPEEGLKFMVYLQKENIIDESGMPKERFSAEFPKEGPSILRIQQVVRGDSAAYFCASSPNRDGGGYTFGSGTRLTVV.

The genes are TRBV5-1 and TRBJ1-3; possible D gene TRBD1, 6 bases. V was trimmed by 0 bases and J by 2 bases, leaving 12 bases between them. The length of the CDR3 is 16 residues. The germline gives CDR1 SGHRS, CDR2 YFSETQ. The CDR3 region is CASSLGTGRAGNTIYF. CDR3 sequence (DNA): TGCGCCAGCAGCTTGGGAACAGGGAGGGCTGGAAACACCATATATTTT.

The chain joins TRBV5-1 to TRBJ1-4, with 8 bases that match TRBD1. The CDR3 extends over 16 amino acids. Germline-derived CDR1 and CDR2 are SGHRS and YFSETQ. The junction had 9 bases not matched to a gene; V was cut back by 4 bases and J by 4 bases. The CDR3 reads CASSQGGQVYNEKLFF. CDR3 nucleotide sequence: TGCGCCAGCAGCCAAGGGGGACAGGTCTATAATGAAAAACTGTTTTTT.

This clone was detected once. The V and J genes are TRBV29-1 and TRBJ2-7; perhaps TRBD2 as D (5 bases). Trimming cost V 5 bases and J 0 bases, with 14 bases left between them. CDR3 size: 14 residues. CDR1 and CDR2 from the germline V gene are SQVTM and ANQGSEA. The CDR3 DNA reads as TGCAGCGTTTCCCGTGGCGGGTCCTCCTACGAGCAGTACTTC. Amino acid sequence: CSVSRGGSSYEQYF.

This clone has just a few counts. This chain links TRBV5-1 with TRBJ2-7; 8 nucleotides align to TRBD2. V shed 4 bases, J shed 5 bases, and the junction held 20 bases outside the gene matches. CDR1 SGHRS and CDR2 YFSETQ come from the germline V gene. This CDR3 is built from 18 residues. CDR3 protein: CASSREGPTGQIVDEQYF. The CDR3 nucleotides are TGCGCCAGCAGCCGGGAGGGTCCTACAGGGCAAATCGTCGACGAGCAGTACTTC. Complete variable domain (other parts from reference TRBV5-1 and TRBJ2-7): KAGVTQTPRYLIKTRGQQVTLSCSPISGHRSVSWYQQTPGQGLQFLFEYFSETQRNKGNFPGRFSGRQFSNSRSEMNVSTLELGDSALYLCASSREGPTGQIVDEQYFGPGTRLTVT.

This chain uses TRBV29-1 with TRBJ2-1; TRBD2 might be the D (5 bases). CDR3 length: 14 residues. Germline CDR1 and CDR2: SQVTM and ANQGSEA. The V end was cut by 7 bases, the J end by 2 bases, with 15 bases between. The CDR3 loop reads CSAPGGTPYNEQFF. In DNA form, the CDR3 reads TGCAGCGCACCCGGAGGTACCCCCTACAATGAGCAGTTCTTC.

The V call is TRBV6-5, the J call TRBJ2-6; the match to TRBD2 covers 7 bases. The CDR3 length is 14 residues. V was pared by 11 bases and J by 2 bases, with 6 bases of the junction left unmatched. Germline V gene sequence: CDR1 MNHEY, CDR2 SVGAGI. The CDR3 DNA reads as TGTGCCGTCTCCCGGGGGGCTGGGGCCAACGTCCTGACTTTC. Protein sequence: CAVSRGAGANVLTF.

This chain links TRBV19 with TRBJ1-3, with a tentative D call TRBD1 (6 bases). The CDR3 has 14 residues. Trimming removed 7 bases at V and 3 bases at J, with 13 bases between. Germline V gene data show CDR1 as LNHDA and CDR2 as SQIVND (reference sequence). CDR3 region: CASKESGDGNTIYF. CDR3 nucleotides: TGTGCCAGTAAAGAGTCAGGGGATGGAAACACCATATATTTT.

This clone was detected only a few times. CDR3 sequence: CASSLRAGWTEQYF. The DNA of the CDR3 is TGTGCCAGCAGCTTGAGGGCAGGGTGGACCGAGCAGTACTTC. The chain has TRBV5-5 and TRBJ2-7, with a tentative D call TRBD1 (5 bases). The CDR3 runs 14 residues. V lost 1 base and J 6 bases, leaving 14 bases between the germline ends. Germline V gene sequence: CDR1 SGHKS, CDR2 YYEKEE (reference sequence).

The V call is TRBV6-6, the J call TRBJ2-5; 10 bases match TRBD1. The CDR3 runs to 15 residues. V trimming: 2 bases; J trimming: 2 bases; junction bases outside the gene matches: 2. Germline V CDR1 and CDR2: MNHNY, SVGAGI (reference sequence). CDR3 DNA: TGTGCCAGCAGTTACGGACAGGGGGGACAAGAGACCCAGTACTTC. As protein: CASSYGQGGQETQYF.

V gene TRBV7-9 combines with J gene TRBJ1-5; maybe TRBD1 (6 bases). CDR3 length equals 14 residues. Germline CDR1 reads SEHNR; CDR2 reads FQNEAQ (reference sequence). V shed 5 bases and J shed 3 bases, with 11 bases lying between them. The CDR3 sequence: CASSVAGDNQPQHF. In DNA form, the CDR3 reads TGTGCCAGCAGCGTCGCAGGGGACAATCAGCCCCAGCATTTT.

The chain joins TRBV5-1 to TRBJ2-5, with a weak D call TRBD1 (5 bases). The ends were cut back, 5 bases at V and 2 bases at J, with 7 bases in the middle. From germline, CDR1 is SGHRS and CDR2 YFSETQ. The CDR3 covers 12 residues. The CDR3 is CASRPGQETQYF. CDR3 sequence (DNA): TGCGCCAGCAGGCCAGGGCAAGAGACCCAGTACTTC.

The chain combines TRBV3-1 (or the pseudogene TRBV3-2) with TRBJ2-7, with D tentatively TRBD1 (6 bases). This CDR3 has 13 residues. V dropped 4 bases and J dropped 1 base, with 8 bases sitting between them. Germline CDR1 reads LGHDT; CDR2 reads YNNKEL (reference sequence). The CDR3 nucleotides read TGTGCCAGCAGCCTGGGACATTCCTACGAGCAGTACTTC. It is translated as CASSLGHSYEQYF.

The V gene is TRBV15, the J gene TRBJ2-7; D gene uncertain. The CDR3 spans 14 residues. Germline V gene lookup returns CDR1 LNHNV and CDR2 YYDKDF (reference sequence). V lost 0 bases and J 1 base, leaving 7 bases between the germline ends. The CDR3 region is CATSRDQQSYEQYF. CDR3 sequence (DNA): TGTGCCACCAGCAGAGATCAACAGTCCTACGAGCAGTACTTC.

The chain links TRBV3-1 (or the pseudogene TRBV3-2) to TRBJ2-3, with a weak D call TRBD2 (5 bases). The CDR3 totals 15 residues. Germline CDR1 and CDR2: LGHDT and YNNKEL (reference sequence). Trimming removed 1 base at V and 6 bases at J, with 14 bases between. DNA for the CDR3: TGTGCCAGCAGCCAAGGGAGCCTTGGGGAGGATACGCAGTATTTT. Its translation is CASSQGSLGEDTQYF.

The CDR3 coding sequence is TGTGCCAGCAAGGGGCCTGGAGAAAACACCATATATTTT. Residues: CASKGPGENTIYF. The chain couples TRBV2 to TRBJ1-3, with a weak D call TRBD1 (5 bases). Between the trimmed V and J ends, which lost 7 bases and 6 bases, there was a span of 13 bases. CDR1 and CDR2 from the germline V gene are SNHLY and FYNNEI. This CDR3 comprises 13 residues.

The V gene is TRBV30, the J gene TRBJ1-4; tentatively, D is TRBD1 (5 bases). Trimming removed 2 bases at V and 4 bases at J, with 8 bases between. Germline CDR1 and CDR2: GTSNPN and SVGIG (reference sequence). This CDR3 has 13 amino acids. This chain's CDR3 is CAWSLGLNEKLFF. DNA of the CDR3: TGTGCCTGGAGTTTGGGGCTTAATGAAAAACTGTTTTTT. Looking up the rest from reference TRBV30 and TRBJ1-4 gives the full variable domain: SQTIHQWPATLVQPVGSPLSLECTVEGTSNPNLYWYRQAAGRGLQLLFYSVGIGQISSEVPQNLSASRPQDRQFILSSKKLLLSDSGFYLCAWSLGLNEKLFFGSGTQLSVL.

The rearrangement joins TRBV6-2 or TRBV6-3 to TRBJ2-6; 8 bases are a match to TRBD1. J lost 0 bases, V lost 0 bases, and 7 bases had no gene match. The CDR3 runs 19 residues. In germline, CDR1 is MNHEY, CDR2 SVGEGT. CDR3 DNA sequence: TGTGCCAGCAGTTACTCGACAGGGGAAGGGCACTCTGGGGCCAACGTCCTGACTTTC. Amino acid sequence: CASSYSTGEGHSGANVLTF.

The CDR3 is CASSLDRNTEAFF. CDR3 nucleotides: TGTGCCAGCAGCTTGGACAGGAACACTGAAGCTTTCTTT. J is TRBJ1-1 and V is TRBV5-6; D ambiguous. The ends were cut back, 0 bases at V and 1 base at J, with 4 bases in the middle. This CDR3 spans 13 amino acids. CDR1 is SGHDT, CDR2 YYEEEE, per germline.

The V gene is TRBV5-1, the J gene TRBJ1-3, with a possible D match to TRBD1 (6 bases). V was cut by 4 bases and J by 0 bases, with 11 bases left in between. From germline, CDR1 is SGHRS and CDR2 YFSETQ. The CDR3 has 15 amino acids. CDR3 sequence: CASSPDSASGNTIYF. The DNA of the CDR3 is TGCGCCAGCAGCCCGGACAGTGCCTCTGGAAACACCATATATTTT.

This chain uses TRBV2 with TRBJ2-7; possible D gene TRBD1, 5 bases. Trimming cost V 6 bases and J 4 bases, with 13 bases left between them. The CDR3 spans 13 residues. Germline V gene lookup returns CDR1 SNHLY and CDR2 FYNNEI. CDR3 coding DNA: TGTGCCAGCAGAGCTGGACATATTTACGAGCAGTACTTC. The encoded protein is CASRAGHIYEQYF.

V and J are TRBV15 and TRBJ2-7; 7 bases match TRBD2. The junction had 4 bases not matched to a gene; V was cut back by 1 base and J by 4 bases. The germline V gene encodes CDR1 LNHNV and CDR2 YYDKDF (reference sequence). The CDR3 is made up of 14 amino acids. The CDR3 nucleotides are TGTGCCACCAGCAGAGTTGGGAGGGCTTACGAGCAGTACTTC. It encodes CATSRVGRAYEQYF.

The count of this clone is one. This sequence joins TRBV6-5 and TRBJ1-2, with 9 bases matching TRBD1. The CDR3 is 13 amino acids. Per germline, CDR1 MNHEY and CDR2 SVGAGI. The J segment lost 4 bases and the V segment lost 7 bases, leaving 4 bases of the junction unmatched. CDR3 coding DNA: TGTGCCAGCAACATGACAGGGGGCTATGGCTACACCTTC. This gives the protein CASNMTGGYGYTF.

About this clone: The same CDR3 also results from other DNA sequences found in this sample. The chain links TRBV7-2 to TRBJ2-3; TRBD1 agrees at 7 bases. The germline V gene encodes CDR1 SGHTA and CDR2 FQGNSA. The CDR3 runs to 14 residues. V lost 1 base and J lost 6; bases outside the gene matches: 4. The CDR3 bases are TGTGCCAGCAGCTTAGGACTACAGGGGGATACGCAGTATTTT. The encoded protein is CASSLGLQGDTQYF. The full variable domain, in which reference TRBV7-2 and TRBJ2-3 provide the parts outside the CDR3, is GAGVSQSPSNKVTEKGKDVELRCDPISGHTALYWYRQSLGQGLEFLIYFQGNSAPDKSGLPSDRFSAERTGGSVSTLTIQRTQQEDSAVYLCASSLGLQGDTQYFGPGTRLTVL.

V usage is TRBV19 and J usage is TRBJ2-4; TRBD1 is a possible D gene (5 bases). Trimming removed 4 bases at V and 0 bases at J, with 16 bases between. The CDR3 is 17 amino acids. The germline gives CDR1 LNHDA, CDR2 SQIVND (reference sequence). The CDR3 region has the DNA TGTGCCAGTAGTAGACTGACAGAAAATCTAGCCAAAAACATTCAGTACTTC. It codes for CASSRLTENLAKNIQYF.

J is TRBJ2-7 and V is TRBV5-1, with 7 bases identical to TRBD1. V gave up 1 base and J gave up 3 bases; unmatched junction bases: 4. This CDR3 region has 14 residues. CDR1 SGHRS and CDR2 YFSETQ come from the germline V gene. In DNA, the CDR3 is TGCGCCAGCAGCTTGTATGGGACAGACTACGAGCAGTACTTC. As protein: CASSLYGTDYEQYF.

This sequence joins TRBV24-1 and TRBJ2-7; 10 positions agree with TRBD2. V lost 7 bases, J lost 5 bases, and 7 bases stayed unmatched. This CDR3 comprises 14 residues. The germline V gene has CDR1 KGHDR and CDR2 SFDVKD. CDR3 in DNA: TGTGCCACCAGCGAAGCGGGGGGGACCCACGAGCAGTACTTC. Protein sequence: CATSEAGGTHEQYF.

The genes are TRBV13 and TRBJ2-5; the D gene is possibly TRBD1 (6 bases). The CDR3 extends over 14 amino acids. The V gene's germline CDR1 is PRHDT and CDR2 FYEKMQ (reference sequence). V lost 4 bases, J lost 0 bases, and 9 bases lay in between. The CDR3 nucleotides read TGTGCCAGCAGCTCAGGGGACAACCAAGAGACCCAGTACTTC. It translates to CASSSGDNQETQYF.